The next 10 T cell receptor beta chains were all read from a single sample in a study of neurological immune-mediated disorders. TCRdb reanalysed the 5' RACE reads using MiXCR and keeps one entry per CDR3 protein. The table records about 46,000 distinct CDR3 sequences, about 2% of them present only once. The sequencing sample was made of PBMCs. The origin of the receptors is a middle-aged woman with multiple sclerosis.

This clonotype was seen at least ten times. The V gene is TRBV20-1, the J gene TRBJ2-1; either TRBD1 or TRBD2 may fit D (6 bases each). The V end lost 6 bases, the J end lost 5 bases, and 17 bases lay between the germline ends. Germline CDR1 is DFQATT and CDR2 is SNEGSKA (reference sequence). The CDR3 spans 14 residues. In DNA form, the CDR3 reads TGCAGTGCAAACGGGGGCATGGGGGACAATGAGCAGTTCTTC. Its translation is CSANGGMGDNEQFF.

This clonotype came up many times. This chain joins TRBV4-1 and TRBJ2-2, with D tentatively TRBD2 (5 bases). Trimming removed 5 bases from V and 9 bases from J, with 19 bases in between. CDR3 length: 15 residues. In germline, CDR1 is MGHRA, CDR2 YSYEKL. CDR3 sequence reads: CASSSPVALLRELFF. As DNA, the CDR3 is TGCGCCAGCAGCTCCCCCGTAGCGCTTTTAAGGGAGCTGTTTTTT.

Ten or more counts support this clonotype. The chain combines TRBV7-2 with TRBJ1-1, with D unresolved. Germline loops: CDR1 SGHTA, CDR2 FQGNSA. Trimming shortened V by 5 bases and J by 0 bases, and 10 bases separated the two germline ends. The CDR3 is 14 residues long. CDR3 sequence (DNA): TGTGCCAGCAGCCTTCGGACTTTGAACACTGAAGCTTTCTTT. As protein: CASSLRTLNTEAFF.

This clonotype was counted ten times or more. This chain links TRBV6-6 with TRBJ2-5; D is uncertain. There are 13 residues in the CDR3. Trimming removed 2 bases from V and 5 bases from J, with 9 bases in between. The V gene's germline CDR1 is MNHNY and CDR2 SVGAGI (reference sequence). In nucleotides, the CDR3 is TGTGCCAGCAGTTACCTTCATTGGGAGACCCAGTACTTC. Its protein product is CASSYLHWETQYF.

CDR3 nucleotide sequence: TGTGCCAGCAGCTTAGAGGGGGGCGGCTCTGAGCAGTTCTTC. Translation: CASSLEGGGSEQFF. V is TRBV11-3 and J is TRBJ2-1, with D perhaps being TRBD1 or TRBD2 (6 bases each). The CDR3 consists of 14 residues. Germline V gene data show CDR1 as SGHNT and CDR2 as YENEEA. V lost 0 bases and J lost 9, with 12 bases in between.

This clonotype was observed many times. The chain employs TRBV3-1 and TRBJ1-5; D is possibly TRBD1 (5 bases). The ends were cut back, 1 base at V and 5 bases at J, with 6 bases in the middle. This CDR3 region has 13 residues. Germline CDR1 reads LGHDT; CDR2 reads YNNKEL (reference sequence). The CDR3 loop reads CASSQGGYQPQHF. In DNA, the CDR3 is TGTGCCAGCAGCCAAGGGGGGTATCAGCCCCAGCATTTT. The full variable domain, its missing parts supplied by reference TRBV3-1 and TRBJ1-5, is DTAVSQTPKYLVTQMGNDKSIKCEQNLGHDTMYWYKQDSKKFLKIMFSYNNKELIINETVPNRFSPKSPDKAHLNLHINSLELGDSAVYFCASSQGGYQPQHFGDGTRLSIL.

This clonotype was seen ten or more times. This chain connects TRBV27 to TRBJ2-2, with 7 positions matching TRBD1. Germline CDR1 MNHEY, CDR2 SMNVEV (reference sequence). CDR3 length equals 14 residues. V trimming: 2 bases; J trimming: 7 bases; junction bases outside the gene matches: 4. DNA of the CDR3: TGTGCCAGCAGTTTAAGGGGGCCGGTCGGGGAGCTGTTTTTT. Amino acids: CASSLRGPVGELFF.

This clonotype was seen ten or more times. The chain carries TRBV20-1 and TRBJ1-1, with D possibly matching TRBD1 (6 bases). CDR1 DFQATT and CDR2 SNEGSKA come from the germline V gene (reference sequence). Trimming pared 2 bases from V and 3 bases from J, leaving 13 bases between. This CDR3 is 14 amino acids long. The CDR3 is CSARKTGGDTEAFF. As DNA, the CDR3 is TGCAGTGCTAGAAAGACGGGGGGCGACACTGAAGCTTTCTTT.

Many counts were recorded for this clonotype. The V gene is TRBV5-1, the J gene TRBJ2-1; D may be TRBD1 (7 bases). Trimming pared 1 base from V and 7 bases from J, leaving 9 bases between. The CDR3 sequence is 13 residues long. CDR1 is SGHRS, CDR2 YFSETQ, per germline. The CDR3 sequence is CASSLQGGNEQFF. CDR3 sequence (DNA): TGCGCCAGCAGCTTGCAGGGGGGAAATGAGCAGTTCTTC. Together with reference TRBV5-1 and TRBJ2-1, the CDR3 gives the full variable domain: KAGVTQTPRYLIKTRGQQVTLSCSPISGHRSVSWYQQTPGQGLQFLFEYFSETQRNKGNFPGRFSGRQFSNSRSEMNVSTLELGDSALYLCASSLQGGNEQFFGPGTRLTVL.

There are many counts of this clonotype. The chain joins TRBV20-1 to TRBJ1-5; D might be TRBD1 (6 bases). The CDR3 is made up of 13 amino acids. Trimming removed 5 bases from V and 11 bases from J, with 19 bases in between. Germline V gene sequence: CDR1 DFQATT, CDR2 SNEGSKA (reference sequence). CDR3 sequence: CSAPGFGGRAQHF. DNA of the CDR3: TGCAGTGCTCCGGGCTTCGGGGGGCGAGCCCAGCATTTT.